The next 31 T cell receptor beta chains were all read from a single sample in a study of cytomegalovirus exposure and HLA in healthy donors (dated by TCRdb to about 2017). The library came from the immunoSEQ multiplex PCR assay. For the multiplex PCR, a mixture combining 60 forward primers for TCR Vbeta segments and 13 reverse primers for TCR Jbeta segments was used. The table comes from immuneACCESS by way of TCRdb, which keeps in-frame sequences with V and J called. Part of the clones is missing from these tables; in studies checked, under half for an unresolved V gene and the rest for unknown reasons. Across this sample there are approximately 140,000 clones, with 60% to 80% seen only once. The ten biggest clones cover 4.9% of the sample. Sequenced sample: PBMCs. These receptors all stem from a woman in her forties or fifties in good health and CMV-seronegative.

The DNA for the CDR3 is TGTGCCAGCAGTCGGACAGGGAACAATCAGCCCCAGCATTTT. Translation gives CASSRTGNNQPQHF. The chain is built from TRBV2 and TRBJ1-5, with 8 bases fitting TRBD1. CDR3 length: 14 amino acids. The germline CDR1 and CDR2 sequences are SNHLY and FYNNEI. Unmatched junction bases numbered 3, after V lost 5 bases and J lost 3 bases.

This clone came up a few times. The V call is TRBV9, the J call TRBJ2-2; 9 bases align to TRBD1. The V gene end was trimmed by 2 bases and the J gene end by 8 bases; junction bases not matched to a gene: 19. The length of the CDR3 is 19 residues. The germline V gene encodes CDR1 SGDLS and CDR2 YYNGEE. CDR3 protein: CASSVATLARTGVGGELFF. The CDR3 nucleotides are TGTGCCAGCAGCGTGGCGACCCTGGCTAGGACAGGGGTTGGTGGGGAGCTGTTTTTT. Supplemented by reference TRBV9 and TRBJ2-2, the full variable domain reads DSGVTQTPKHLITATGQRVTLRCSPRSGDLSVYWYQQSLDQGLQFLIQYYNGEERAKGNILERFSAQQFPDLHSELNLSSLELGDSALYFCASSVATLARTGVGGELFFGEGSRLTVL.

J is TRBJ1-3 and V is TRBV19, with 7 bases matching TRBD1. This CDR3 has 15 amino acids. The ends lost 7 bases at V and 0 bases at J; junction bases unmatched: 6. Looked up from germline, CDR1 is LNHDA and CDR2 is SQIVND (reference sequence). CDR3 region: CASTLDRISGNTIYF. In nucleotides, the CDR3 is TGTGCCAGTACCCTGGACAGGATCTCTGGAAACACCATATATTTT.

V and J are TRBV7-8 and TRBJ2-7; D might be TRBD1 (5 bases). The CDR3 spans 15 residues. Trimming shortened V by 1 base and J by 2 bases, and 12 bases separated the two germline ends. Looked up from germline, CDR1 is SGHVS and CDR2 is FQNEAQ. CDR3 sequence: CASSLGSQGTYEQYF. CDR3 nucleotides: TGTGCCAGCAGCTTAGGGTCGCAGGGAACCTACGAGCAGTACTTC.

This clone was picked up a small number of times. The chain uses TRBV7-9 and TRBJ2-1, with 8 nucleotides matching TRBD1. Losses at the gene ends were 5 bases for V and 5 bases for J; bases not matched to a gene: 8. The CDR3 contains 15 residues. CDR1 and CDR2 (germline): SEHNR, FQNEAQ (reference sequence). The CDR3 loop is CASSAGDRTNNEQFF. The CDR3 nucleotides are TGTGCCAGCAGCGCAGGGGACAGGACGAACAATGAGCAGTTCTTC.

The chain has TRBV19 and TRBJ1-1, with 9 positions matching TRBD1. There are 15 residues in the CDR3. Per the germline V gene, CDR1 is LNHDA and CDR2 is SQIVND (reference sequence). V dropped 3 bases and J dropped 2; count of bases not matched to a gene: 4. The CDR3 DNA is TGTGCCAGTAGTATCGGACAGGGGAGAAACACTGAAGCTTTCTTT. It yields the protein CASSIGQGRNTEAFF.

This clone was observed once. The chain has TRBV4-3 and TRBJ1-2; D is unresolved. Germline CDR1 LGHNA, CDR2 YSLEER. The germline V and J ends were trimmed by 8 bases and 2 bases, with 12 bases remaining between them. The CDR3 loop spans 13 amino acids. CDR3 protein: CASSMERNYGYTF. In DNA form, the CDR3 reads TGCGCCAGCTCGATGGAGAGGAACTATGGCTACACCTTC.

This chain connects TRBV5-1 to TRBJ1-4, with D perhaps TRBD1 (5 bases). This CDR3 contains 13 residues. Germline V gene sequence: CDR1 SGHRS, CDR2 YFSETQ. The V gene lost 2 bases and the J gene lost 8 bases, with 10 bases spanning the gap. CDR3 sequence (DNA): TGCGCCAGCAGCTTAGGGGCTGGGGAAAAACTGTTTTTT. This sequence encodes CASSLGAGEKLFF.

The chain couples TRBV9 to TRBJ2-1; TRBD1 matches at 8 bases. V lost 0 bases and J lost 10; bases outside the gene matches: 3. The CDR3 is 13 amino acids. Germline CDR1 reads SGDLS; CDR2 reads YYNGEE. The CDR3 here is CASSVGRDREQFF. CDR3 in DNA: TGTGCCAGCAGCGTAGGACGGGACAGGGAGCAGTTCTTC.

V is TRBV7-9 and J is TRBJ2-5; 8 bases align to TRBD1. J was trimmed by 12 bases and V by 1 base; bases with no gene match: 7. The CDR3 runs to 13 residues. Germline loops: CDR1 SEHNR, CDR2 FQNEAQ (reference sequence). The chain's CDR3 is CASSLEGRGREYF. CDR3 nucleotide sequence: TGTGCCAGCAGCTTAGAAGGCAGGGGGCGAGAGTACTTC.

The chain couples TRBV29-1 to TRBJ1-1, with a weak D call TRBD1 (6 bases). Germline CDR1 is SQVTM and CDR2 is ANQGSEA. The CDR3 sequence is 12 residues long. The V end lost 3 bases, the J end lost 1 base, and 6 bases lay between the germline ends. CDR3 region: CSVEGANTEAFF. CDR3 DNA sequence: TGCAGCGTTGAGGGGGCGAACACTGAAGCTTTCTTT.

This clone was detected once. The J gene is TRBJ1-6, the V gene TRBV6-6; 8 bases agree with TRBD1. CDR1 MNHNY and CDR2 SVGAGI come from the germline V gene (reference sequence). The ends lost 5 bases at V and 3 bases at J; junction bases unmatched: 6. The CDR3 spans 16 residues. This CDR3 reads CASSTRTGIYNSPLHF. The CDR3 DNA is TGTGCCAGCAGTACCAGGACAGGGATCTATAATTCACCCCTCCACTTT.

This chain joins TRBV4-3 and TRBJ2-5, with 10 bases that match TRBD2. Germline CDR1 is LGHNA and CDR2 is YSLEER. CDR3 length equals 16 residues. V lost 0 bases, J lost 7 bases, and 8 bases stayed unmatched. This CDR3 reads CASSQDHSGGAGTQYF. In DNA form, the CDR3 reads TGCGCCAGCAGCCAAGATCACAGCGGGGGGGCCGGGACCCAGTACTTC.

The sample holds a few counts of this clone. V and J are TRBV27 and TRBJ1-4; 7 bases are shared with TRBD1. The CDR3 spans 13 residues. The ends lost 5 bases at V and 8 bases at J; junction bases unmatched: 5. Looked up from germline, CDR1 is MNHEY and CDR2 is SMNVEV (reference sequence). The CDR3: CASSNRGGEKLFF. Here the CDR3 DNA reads TGTGCCAGCAGTAACAGGGGTGGCGAAAAACTGTTTTTT.

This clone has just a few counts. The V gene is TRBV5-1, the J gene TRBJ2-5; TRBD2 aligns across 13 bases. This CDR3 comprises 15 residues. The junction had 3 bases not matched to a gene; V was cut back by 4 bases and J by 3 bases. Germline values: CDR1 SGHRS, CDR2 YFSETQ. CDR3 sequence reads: CASSPGTSGEETQYF. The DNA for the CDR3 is TGCGCCAGCAGCCCAGGGACTAGCGGGGAAGAGACCCAGTACTTC.

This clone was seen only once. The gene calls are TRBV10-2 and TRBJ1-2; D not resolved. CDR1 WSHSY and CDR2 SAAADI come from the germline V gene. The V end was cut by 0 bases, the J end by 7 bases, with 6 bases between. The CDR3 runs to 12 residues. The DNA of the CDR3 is TGCGCCAGCAGTGAGTCGGGAGCTGGCTACACCTTC. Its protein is CASSESGAGYTF.

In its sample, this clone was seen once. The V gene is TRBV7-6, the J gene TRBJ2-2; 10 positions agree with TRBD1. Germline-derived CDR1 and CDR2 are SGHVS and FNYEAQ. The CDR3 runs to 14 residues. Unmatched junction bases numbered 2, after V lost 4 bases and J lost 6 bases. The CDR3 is CASSSGQGAGELFF. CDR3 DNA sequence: TGTGCCAGCAGCTCAGGACAGGGGGCCGGGGAGCTGTTTTTT.

CDR3 region: CAISEIRQGARNTEAFF. The DNA for the CDR3 is TGTGCCATCAGTGAAATTAGGCAGGGGGCCCGGAACACTGAAGCTTTCTTT. This chain links TRBV10-3 with TRBJ1-1; 8 bases align to TRBD1. Germline V gene lookup returns CDR1 ENHRY and CDR2 SYGVKD. The ends lost 3 bases at V and 1 base at J; junction bases unmatched: 10. The CDR3 is made up of 17 amino acids.

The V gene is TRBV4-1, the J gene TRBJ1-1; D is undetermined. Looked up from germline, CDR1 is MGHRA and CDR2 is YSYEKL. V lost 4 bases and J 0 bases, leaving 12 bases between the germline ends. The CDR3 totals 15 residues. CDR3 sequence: CASSPQTALNTEAFF. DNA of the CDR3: TGCGCCAGCAGCCCACAGACGGCCTTGAACACTGAAGCTTTCTTT.

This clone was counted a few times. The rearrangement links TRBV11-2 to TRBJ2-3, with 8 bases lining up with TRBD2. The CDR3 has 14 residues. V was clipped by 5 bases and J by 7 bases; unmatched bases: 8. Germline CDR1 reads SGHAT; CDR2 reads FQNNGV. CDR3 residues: CASSSIAGSYTQYF. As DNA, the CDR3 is TGTGCCAGCAGCAGTATAGCGGGGAGCTATACGCAGTATTTT.

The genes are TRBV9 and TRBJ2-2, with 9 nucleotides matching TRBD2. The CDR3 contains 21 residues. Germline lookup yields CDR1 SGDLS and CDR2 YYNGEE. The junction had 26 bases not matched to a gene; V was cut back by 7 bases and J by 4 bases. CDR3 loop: CASPSSGGRGGSSMITGELFF. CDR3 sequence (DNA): TGTGCCAGCCCCTCCTCGGGGGGGCGGGGGGGCTCTAGCATGATCACCGGGGAGCTGTTTTTT.

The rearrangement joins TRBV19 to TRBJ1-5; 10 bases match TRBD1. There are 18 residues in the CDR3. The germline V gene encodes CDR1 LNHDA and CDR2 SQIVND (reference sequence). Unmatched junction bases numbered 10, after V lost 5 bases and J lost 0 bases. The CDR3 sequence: CASSVGQGVRGSNQPQHF. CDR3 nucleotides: TGTGCCAGTAGTGTCGGACAGGGGGTCAGGGGTAGCAATCAGCCCCAGCATTTT.

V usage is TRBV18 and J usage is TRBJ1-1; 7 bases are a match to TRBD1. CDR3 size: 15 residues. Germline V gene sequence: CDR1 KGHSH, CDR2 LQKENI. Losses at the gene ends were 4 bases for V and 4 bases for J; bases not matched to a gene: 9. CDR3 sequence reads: CASSLLPGQSTEAFF. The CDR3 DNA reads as TGTGCCAGCTCACTTTTACCGGGACAGAGCACTGAAGCTTTCTTT.

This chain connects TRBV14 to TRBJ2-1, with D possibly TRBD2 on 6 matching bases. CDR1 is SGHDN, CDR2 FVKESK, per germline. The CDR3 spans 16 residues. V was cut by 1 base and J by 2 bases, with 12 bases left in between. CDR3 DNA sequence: TGTGCCAGCAGCCAAGTTCGGGGGAGAACCTACAATGAGCAGTTCTTC. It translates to CASSQVRGRTYNEQFF.

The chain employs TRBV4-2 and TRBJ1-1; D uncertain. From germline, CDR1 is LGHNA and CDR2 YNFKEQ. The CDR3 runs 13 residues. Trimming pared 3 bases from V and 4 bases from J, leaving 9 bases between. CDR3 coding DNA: TGTGCCAGCAGCCAGACGGGTAGCACTGAAGCTTTCTTT. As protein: CASSQTGSTEAFF.

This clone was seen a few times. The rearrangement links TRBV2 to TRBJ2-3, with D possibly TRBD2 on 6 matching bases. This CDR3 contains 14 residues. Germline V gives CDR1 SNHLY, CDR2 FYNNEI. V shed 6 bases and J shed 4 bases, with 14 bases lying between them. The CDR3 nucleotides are TGTGCCAGCAGACAACGGTCGGGGGCAGATACGCAGTATTTT. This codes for CASRQRSGADTQYF.

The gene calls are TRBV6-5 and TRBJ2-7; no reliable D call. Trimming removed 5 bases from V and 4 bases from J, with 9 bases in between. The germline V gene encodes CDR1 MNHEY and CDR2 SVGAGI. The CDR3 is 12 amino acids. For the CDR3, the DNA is TGTGCCAGCAGTCGCGATGCTTACGAGCAGTACTTC. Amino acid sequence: CASSRDAYEQYF.

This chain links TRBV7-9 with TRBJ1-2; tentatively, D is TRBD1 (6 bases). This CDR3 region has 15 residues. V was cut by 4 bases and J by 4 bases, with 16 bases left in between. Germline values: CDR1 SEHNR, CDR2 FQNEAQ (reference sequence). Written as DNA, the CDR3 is TGTGCCAGCAGCTCACACGACAGGCTGCTCTATGGCTACACCTTC. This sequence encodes CASSSHDRLLYGYTF.

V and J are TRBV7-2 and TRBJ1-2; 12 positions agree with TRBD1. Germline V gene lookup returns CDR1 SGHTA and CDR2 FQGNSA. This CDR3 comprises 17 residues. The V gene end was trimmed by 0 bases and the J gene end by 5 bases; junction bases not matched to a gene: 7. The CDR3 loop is CASSLAPGQGARYGYTF. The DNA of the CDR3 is TGTGCCAGCAGCTTAGCACCGGGACAGGGGGCAAGATATGGCTACACCTTC.

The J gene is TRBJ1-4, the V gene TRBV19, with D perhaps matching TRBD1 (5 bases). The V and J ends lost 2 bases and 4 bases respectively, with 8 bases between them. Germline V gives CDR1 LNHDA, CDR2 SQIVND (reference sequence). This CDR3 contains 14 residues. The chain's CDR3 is CASSIRGVNEKLFF. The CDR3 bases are TGTGCCAGTAGTATACGGGGGGTTAATGAAAAACTGTTTTTT.

As DNA, the CDR3 is TGCGCCAGCAGCCAGGGTCCTTACAGGGATGACTACGAGCAGTACTTC. Its translation: CASSQGPYRDDYEQYF. The chain combines TRBV4-3 with TRBJ2-7, with D possibly being TRBD1 (6 bases). The CDR3 spans 16 residues. V lost 3 bases, J lost 3 bases, and 18 bases lay in between. The germline gives CDR1 LGHNA, CDR2 YSLEER.